The clone carrying this T cell receptor beta chain has just a few counts. As yet, its antigen is unknown. CDR1 is SEHNR and CDR2 is FQNEAQ in the germline V gene (reference sequence). The CDR3 sequence is 17 residues long. Trimming pared 8 bases from V and 3 bases from J, leaving 22 bases between. Donors contributed one heparinised blood draw apiece, averaging around 120 mL. Over 95% purity was reached by all sorted populations. Every isolated RNA sample was fully reverse transcribed, so sequencing captured expressed TCRB transcripts. TCRdb's table, derived via immunoSEQ multiplex PCR, lists solely in-frame clones and lacks some. The sample shows approximately 250,000 clones, less than 15% of them seen only once. The data are from a study of beta chain features in type 1 diabetes. Study-level background: Cells sorted and examined across all samples totaled approximately 100,000,000. Notes on the study in general: Naive, central memory and Treg TCRB repertoires seemed to resemble each other more closely in patients than they did in healthy donors.

Sequenced material: naive CD4+ T cells from blood. V and J are TRBV7-9 and TRBJ2-2; a weak D match, TRBD1 (5 bases). The receptor was derived from a woman in her forties in good health. This CDR3 is CASPPRDSSVDTGELFF. CDR3 DNA sequence: TGTGCCAGCCCCCCCCGTGACAGCTCGGTTGACACCGGGGAGCTGTTTTTT.